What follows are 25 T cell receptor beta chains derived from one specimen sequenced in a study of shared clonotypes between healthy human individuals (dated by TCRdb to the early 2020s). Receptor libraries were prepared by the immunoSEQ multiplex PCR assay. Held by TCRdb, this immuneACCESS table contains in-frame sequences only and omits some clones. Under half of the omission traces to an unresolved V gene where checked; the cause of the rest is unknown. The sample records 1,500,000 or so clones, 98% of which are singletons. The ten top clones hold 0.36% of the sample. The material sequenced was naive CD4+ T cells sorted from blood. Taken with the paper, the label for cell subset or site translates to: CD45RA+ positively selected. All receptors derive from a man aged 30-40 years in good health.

The CDR3 sequence: CATSRRDRGYTDTQYF. The CDR3 DNA is TGTGCCACCAGCAGGAGGGACAGGGGTTACACAGATACGCAGTATTTT. This sequence joins TRBV15 and TRBJ2-3; 10 bases are a match to TRBD1. The trim removed 3 bases at V and 2 bases at J, leaving 5 bases unmatched. Germline V gives CDR1 LNHNV, CDR2 YYDKDF (reference sequence). The CDR3 loop spans 16 amino acids.

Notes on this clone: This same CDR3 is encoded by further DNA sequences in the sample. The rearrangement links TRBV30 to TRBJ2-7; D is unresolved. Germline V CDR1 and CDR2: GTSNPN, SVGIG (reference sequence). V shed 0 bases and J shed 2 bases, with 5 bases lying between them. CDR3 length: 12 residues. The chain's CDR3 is CAWSVGPYEQYF. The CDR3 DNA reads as TGTGCCTGGAGTGTAGGACCCTACGAGCAGTACTTC.

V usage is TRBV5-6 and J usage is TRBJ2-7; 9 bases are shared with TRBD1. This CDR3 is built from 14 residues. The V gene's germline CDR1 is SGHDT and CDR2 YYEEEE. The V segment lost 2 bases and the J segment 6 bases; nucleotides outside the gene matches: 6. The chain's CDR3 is CASSFGQGRSEQYF. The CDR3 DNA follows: TGTGCCAGCAGCTTCGGACAGGGGAGAAGCGAGCAGTACTTC.

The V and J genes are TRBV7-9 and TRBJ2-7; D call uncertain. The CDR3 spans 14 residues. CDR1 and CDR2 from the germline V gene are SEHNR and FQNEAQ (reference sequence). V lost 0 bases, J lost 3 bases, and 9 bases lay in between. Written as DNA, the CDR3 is TGTGCCAGCAGCTTAGCTAGGAGTCACTACGAGCAGTACTTC. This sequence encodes CASSLARSHYEQYF.

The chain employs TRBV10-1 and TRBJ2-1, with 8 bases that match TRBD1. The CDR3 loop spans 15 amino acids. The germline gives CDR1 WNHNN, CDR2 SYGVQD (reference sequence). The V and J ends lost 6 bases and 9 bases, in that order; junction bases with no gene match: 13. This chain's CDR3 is CASRRQGRHKGEQFF. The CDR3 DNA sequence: TGCGCCAGCAGAAGACAGGGGAGGCACAAGGGTGAGCAGTTCTTC.

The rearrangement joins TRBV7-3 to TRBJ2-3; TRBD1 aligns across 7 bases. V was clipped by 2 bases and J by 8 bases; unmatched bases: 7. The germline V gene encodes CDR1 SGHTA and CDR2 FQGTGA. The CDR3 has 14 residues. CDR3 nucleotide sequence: TGTGCCAGCAGCTTAGGAGAGGGGGCAGGTACGCAGTATTTT. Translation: CASSLGEGAGTQYF.

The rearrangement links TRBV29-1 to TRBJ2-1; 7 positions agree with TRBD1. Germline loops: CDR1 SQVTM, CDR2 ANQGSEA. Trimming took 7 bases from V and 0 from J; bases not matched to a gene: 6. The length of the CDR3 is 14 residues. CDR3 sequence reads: CSASQGSSYNEQFF. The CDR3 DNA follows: TGCAGCGCGTCACAGGGGAGCTCCTACAATGAGCAGTTCTTC.

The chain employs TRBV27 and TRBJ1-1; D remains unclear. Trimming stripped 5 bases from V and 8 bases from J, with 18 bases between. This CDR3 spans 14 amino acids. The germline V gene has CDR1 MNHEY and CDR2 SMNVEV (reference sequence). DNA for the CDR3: TGTGCCAGCAGTGAAACCGAAAGACGGAGAGAAGCTTTCTTT. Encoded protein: CASSETERRREAFF.

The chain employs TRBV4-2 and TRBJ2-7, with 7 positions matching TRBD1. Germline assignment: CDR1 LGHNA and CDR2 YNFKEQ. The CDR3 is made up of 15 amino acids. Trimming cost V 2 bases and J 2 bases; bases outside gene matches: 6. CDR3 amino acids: CASSQPNDRAYEQYF. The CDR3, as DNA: TGTGCCAGCAGCCAACCTAACGACAGGGCCTACGAGCAGTACTTC.

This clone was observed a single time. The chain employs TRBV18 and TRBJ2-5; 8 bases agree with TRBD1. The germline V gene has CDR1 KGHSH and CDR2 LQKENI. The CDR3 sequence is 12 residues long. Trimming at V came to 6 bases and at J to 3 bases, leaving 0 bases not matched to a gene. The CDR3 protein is CASSTGEETQYF. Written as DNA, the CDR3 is TGTGCCAGCTCGACAGGGGAAGAGACCCAGTACTTC.

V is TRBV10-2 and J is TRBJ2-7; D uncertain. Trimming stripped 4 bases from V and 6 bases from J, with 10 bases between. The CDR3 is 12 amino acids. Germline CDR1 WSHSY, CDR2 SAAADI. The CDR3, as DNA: TGCGCCAGCAGTGGCTACGTCGGCGAGCAGTACTTC. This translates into CASSGYVGEQYF.

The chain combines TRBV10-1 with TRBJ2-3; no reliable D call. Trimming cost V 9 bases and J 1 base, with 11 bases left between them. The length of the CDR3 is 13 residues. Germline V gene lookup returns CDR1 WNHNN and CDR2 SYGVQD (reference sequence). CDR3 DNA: TGCGCCAGTGGCCCCGGAGGCACAGATACGCAGTATTTT. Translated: CASGPGGTDTQYF.

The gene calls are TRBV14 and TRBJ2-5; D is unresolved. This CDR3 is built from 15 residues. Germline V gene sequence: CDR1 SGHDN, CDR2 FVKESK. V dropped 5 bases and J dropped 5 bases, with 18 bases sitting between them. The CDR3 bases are TGTGCCAGCAGCGATCGGGTGTGGGCCGGGGAGACCCAGTACTTC. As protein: CASSDRVWAGETQYF.

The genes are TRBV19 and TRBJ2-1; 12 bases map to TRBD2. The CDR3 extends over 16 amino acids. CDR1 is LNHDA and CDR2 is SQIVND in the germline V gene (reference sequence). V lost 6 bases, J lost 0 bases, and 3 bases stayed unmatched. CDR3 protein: CASSGTSGLSYNEQFF. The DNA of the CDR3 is TGTGCCAGTAGCGGGACTAGCGGGCTCTCCTACAATGAGCAGTTCTTC.

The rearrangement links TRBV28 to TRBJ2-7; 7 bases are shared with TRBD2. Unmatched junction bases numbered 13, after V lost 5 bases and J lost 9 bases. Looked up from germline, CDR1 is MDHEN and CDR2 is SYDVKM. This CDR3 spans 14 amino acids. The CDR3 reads CASSTYRRESGQYF. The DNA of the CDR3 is TGTGCCAGCAGTACTTATAGGCGGGAGTCGGGGCAGTACTTC.

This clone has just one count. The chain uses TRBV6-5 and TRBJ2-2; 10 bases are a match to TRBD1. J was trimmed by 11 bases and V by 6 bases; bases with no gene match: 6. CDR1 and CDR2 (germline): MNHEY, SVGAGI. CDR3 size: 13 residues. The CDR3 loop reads CASRRTGGSELFF. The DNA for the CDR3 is TGTGCCAGCAGGAGGACAGGGGGATCCGAGCTGTTTTTT.

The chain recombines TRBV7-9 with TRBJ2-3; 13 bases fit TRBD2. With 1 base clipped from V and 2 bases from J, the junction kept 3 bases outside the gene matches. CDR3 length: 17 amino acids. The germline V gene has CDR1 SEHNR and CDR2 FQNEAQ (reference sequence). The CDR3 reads CASSLGTSGRATDTQYF. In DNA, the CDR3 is TGTGCCAGCAGCTTAGGTACTAGCGGGAGGGCCACAGATACGCAGTATTTT.

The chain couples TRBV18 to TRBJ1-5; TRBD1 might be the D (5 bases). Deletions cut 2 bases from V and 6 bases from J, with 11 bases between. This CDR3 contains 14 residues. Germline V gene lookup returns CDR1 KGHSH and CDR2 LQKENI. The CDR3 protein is CASSPSGGFQPQHF. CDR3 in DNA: TGTGCCAGCTCACCATCGGGGGGATTTCAGCCCCAGCATTTT.

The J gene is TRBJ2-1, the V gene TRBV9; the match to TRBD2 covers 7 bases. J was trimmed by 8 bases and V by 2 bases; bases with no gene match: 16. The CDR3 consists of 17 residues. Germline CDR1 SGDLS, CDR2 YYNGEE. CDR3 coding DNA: TGTGCCAGCAGCGTTTCGGGTACGGCTAGCGGCGACGATGAGCAGTTCTTC. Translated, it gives CASSVSGTASGDDEQFF. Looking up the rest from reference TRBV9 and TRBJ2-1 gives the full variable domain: DSGVTQTPKHLITATGQRVTLRCSPRSGDLSVYWYQQSLDQGLQFLIQYYNGEERAKGNILERFSAQQFPDLHSELNLSSLELGDSALYFCASSVSGTASGDDEQFFGPGTRLTVL.

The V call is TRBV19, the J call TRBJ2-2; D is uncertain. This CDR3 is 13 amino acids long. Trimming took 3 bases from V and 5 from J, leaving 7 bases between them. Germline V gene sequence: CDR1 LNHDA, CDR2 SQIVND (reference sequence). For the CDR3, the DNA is TGTGCCAGTAGTATGCAAGGGACCGGGGAGCTGTTTTTT. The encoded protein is CASSMQGTGELFF.

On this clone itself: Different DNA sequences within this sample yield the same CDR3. In DNA, the CDR3 is TGTGCCAGCAGTTTCCCCGGACTAGCGGGAGCCTACGAGCAGTACTTC. Translated, it gives CASSFPGLAGAYEQYF. V and J are TRBV28 and TRBJ2-7; 13 bases agree with TRBD2. Trimming removed 3 bases from V and 2 bases from J; junction bases left unmatched: 4. CDR1 is MDHEN, CDR2 SYDVKM, per germline. The CDR3 spans 16 residues.

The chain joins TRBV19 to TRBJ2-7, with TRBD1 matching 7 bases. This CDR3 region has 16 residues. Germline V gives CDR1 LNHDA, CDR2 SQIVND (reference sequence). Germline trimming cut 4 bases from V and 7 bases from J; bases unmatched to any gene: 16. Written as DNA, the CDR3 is TGTGCCAGTAGTACCACCCCCGGGACAGTTCTTCCGGAGCAGTACTTC. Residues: CASSTTPGTVLPEQYF.

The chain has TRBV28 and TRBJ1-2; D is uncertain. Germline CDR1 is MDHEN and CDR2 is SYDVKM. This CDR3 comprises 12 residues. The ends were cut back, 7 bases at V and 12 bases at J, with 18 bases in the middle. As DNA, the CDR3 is TGTGCCAGCATGTATCCAGGCGGCAGTCACACCTTC. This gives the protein CASMYPGGSHTF.

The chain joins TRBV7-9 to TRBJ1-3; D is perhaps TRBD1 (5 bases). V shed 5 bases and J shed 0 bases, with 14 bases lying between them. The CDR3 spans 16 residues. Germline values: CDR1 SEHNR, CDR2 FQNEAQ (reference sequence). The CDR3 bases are TGTGCCAGCAGCGCGAGCAGGGTGAACTCTGGAAACACCATATATTTT. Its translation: CASSASRVNSGNTIYF.

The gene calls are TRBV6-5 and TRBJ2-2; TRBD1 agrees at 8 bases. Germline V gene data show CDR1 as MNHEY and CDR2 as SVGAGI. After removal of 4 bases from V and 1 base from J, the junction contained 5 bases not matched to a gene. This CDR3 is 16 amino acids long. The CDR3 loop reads CASSSFDRGNTGELFF. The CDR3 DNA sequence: TGTGCCAGCAGTTCCTTCGACAGGGGGAACACCGGGGAGCTGTTTTTT.